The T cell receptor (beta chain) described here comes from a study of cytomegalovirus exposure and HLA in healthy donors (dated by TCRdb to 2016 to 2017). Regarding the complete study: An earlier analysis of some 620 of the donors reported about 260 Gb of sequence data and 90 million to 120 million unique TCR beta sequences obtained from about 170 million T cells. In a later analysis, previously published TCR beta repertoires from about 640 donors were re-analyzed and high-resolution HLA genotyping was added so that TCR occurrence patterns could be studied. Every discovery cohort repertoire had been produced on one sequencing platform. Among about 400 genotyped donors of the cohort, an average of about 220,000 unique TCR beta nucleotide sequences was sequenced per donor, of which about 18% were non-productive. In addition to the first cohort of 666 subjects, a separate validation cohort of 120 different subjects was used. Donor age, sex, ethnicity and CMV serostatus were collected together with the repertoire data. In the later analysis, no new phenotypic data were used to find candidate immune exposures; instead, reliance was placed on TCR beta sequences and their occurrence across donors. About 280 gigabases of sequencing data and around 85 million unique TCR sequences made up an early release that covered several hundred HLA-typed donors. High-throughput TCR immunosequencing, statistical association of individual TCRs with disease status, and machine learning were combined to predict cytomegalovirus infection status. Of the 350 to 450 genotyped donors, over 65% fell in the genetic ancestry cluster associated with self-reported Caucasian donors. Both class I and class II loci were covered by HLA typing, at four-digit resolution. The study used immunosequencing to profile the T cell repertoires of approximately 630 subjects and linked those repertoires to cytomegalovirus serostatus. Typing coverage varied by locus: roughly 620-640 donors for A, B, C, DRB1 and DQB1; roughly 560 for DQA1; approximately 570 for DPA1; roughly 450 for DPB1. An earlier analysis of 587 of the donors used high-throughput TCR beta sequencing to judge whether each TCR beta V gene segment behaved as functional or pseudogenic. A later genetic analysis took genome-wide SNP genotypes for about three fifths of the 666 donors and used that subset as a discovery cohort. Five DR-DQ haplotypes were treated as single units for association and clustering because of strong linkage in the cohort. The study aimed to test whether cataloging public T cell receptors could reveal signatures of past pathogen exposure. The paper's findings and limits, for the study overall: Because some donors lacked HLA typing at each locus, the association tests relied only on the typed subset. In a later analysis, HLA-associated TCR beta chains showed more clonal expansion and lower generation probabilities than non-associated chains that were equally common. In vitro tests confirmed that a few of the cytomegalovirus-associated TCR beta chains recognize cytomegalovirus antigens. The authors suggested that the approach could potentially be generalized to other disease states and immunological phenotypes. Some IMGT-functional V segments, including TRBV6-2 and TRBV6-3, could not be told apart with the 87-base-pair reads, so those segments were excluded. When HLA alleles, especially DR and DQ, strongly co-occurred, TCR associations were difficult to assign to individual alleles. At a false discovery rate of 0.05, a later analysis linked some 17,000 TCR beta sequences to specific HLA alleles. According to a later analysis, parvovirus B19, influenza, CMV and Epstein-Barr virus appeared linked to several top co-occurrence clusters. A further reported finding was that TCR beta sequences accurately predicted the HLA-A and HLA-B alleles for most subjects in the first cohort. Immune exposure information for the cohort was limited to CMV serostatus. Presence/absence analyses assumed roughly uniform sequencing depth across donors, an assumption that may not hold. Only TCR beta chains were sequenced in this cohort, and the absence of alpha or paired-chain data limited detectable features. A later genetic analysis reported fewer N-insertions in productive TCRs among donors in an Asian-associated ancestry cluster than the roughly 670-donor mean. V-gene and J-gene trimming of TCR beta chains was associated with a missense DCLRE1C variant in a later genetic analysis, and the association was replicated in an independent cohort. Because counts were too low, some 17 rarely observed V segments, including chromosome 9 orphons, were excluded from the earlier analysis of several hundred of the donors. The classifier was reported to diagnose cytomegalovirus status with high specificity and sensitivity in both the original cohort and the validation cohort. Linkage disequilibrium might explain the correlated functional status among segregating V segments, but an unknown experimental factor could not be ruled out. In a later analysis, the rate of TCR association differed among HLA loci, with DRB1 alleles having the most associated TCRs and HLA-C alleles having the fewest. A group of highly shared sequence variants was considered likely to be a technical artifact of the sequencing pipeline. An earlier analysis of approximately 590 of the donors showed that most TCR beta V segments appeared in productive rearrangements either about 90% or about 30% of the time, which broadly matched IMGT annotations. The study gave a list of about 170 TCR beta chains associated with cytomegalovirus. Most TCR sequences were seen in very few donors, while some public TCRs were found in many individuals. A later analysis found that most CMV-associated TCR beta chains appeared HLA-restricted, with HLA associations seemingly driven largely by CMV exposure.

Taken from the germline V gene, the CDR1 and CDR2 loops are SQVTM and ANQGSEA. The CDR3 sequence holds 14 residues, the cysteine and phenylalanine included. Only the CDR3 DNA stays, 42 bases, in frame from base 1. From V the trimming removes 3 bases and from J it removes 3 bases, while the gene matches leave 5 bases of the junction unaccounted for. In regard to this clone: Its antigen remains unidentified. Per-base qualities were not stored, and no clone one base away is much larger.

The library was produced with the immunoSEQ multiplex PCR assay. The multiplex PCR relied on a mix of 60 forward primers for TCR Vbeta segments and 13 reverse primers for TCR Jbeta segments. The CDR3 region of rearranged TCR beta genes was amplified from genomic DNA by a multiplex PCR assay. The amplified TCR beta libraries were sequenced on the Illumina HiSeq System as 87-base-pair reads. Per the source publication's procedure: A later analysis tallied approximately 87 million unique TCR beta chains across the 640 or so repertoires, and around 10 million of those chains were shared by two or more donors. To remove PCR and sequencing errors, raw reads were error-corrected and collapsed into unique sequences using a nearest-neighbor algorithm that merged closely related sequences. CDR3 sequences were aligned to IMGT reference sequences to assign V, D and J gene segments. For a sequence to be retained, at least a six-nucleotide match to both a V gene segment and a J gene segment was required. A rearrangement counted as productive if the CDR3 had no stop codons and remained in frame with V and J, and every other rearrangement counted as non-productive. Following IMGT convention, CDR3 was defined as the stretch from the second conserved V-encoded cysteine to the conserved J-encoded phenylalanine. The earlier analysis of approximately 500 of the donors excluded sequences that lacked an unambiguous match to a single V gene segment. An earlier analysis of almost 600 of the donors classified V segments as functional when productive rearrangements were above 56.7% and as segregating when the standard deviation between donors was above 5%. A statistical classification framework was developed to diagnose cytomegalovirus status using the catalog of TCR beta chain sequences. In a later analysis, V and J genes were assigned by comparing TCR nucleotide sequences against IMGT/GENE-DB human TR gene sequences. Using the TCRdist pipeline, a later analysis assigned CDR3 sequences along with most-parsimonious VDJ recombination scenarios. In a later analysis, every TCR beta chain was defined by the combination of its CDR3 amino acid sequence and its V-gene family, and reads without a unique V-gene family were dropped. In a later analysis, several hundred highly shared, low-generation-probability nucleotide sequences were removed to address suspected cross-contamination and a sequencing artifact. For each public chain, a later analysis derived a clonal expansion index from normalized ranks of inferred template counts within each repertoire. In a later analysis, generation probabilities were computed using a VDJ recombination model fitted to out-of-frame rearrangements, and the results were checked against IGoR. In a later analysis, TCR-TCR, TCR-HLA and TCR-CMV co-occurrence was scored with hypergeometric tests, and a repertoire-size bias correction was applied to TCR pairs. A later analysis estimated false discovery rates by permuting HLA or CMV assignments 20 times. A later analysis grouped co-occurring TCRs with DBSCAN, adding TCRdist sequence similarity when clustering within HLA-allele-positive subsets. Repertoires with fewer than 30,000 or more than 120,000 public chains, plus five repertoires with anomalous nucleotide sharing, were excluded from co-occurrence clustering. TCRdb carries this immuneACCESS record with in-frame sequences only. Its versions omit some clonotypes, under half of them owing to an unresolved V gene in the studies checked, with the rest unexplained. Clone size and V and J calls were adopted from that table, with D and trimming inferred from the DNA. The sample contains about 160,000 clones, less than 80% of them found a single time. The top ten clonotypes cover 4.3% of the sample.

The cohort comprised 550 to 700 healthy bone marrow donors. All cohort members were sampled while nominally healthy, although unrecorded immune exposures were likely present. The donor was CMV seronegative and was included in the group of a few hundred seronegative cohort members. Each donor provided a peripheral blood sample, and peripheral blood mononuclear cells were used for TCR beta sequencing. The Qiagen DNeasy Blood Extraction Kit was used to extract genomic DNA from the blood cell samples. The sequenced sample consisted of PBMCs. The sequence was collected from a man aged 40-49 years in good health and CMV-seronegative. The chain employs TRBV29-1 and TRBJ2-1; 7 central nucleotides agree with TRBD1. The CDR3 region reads CSVETGIHYNEQFF. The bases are TGCAGCGTTGAGACAGGGATACACTACAATGAGCAGTTCTTC.